This T cell receptor beta chain was recorded in a study of response to subunit inactivated influenza vaccine. This CDR3 is built from 11 residues. V was clipped by 5 bases and J by 6 bases, with 8 bases between them. Germline V gives CDR1 DFQATT, CDR2 SNEGSKA (reference sequence). Concerning this clonotype itself: Its antigen is unidentified.

TCRdb called the RT-PCR reads again in MiXCR, with one record for every CDR3 protein. The profile shows roughly 780,000 distinct CDR3 sequences, around 18% of them singletons. Study conclusions and caveats: The authors suggested that few new T cells are recruited per seasonal influenza vaccination.

Sequencing used PBMCs from blood, obtained 4 to 6 days after vaccination. This chain joins TRBV20-1 and TRBJ2-1; no clear D gene. The sequence was collected from a man aged 50 to 59 who received an inactivated influenza vaccine. For the CDR3, the DNA is TGCAGTGCTTCCGATCCCAATGAGCAGTTCTTC. This codes for CSASDPNEQFF.